This passage covers 20 T cell receptor beta chains from one sample sequenced in a study of blood T cell repertoires in COVID-19. Clones were sequenced by immunoSEQ multiplex PCR, and TCRdb holds only the in-frame ones, with some missing. Of almost 300,000 clones in the sample, around nine tenths were seen once. The specimen sequenced was peripheral blood. Source of these receptors: a man between 65 and 85 years old with acute or convalescent COVID-19.

This clone was seen only once. The chain couples TRBV10-3 to TRBJ1-1; 8 bases are a match to TRBD1. The J segment lost 3 bases and the V segment lost 9 bases, leaving 3 bases of the junction unmatched. The germline gives CDR1 ENHRY, CDR2 SYGVKD. This CDR3 contains 12 residues. The DNA of the CDR3 is TGTGCCATACAGGGGGAATACACTGAAGCTTTCTTT. Translation: CAIQGEYTEAFF.

The V and J genes are TRBV18 and TRBJ1-4, with D maybe TRBD1 (5 bases). Germline loops: CDR1 KGHSH, CDR2 LQKENI. Trimming left V 0 bases short and J 7 bases short, with 9 bases between. The length of the CDR3 is 14 residues. For the CDR3, the DNA is TGTGCCAGCTCACCACCCCCGGGGGGTGAAAAACTGTTTTTT. Its protein is CASSPPPGGEKLFF.

The CDR3, as DNA: TGTGCCATCAGGGAGACAGGGGAAGACACCATATATTTT. Its translation: CAIRETGEDTIYF. The chain carries TRBV10-3 and TRBJ1-3; 8 nucleotides match TRBD1. CDR1 is ENHRY, CDR2 SYGVKD, per germline. The ends lost 6 bases at V and 8 bases at J; junction bases unmatched: 6. The CDR3 runs to 13 residues.

This clone turned up a few times. The CDR3 protein is CASSSHRDLTTEAFF. In DNA, the CDR3 is TGTGCCAGCAGCAGCCACAGGGATTTGACCACTGAAGCTTTCTTT. The J gene is TRBJ1-1, the V gene TRBV7-8; the D gene is possibly TRBD1 (6 bases). Trimming took 5 bases from V and 4 from J, leaving 17 bases between them. This CDR3 region has 15 residues. Germline V lookup: CDR1 SGHVS, CDR2 FQNEAQ.

The chain's CDR3 is CASSQVQGAFGELFF. The DNA for the CDR3 is TGTGCCAGCAGCCAAGTCCAGGGGGCGTTCGGGGAGCTGTTTTTT. The gene calls are TRBV3-1 (or the pseudogene TRBV3-2) and TRBJ2-2; 8 bases match TRBD1. Germline CDR1 and CDR2: LGHDT and YNNKEL (reference sequence). V was clipped by 1 base and J by 7 bases; unmatched bases: 5. CDR3 size: 15 residues.

The chain couples TRBV3-1 (or the pseudogene TRBV3-2) to TRBJ2-7, with 10 bases that match TRBD2. Germline V gene lookup returns CDR1 LGHDT and CDR2 YNNKEL (reference sequence). V dropped 1 base and J dropped 1; count of bases not matched to a gene: 7. The CDR3 loop spans 17 amino acids. CDR3 protein: CASSQGLAGALSYEQYF. The CDR3 region has the DNA TGTGCCAGCAGCCAAGGGCTAGCGGGAGCTCTATCCTACGAGCAGTACTTC.

This chain links TRBV5-1 with TRBJ2-3, with a weak D call TRBD2 (5 bases). This CDR3 comprises 16 residues. The V and J ends lost 0 bases and 0 bases respectively, with 11 bases between them. Germline CDR1 SGHRS, CDR2 YFSETQ. Here the CDR3 reads CASSLVAYASTDTQYF. The CDR3 DNA reads as TGCGCCAGCAGCTTGGTAGCGTATGCTAGCACAGATACGCAGTATTTT.

The V and J genes are TRBV5-1 and TRBJ1-1, with D possibly TRBD1 on 6 matching bases. The V end was cut by 3 bases, the J end by 0 bases, with 9 bases between. The germline CDR1 and CDR2 sequences are SGHRS and YFSETQ. The length of the CDR3 is 14 residues. This chain's CDR3 is CASSWGTMNTEAFF. DNA for the CDR3: TGCGCCAGCAGCTGGGGGACAATGAACACTGAAGCTTTCTTT.

J is TRBJ1-1 and V is TRBV2; D may be TRBD1 (5 bases). Trimming shortened V by 4 bases and J by 1 base, and 19 bases separated the two germline ends. Germline CDR1 reads SNHLY; CDR2 reads FYNNEI. The CDR3 has 17 residues. Written as DNA, the CDR3 is TGTGCCAGCAGTGTAAAGTTCGGTGGAGGGACGAACACTGAAGCTTTCTTT. The encoded protein is CASSVKFGGGTNTEAFF.

CDR3 in amino acids: CASSSGQSLRSPLHF. Written as DNA, the CDR3 is TGTGCCAGCAGTTCCGGACAGTCATTGCGGTCACCCCTCCACTTT. The gene calls are TRBV6-5 and TRBJ1-6; the D gene is possibly TRBD1 (6 bases). This CDR3 contains 15 residues. CDR1 is MNHEY, CDR2 SVGAGI, per germline. V was clipped by 4 bases and J by 10 bases, with 17 bases between them.

A word on this clone: Other DNA sequences from this sample encode an identical CDR3 as well. The chain recombines TRBV3-1 (or the pseudogene TRBV3-2) with TRBJ1-4; D gene uncertain. Trimming removed 6 bases at V and 11 bases at J, with 13 bases between. There are 12 residues in the CDR3. Germline V lookup: CDR1 LGHDT, CDR2 YNNKEL (reference sequence). CDR3 protein: CASSPQRHKLFF. In nucleotides, the CDR3 is TGTGCCAGCAGTCCACAGCGGCATAAACTGTTTTTT.

The J gene is TRBJ2-1, the V gene TRBV6-2 or TRBV6-3, with 10 bases fitting TRBD2. J lost 0 bases, V lost 2 bases, and 13 bases had no gene match. From germline, CDR1 is MNHEY and CDR2 SVGEGT. The CDR3 contains 20 residues. The CDR3, as DNA: TGTGCCAGCAGTTACCCCCTTAGCGGGAGGATCAGGAGCTCCTACAATGAGCAGTTCTTC. It codes for CASSYPLSGRIRSSYNEQFF.

This clone appeared a single time. The CDR3, as DNA: TGTGCCAGCAGCCGAGGATTGACAGACCCTAGGACTGAAGCTTTCTTT. It is translated as CASSRGLTDPRTEAFF. The V gene is TRBV7-9, the J gene TRBJ1-1; a possible D gene is TRBD1 (5 bases). The V gene's germline CDR1 is SEHNR and CDR2 FQNEAQ (reference sequence). Trimming pared 5 bases from V and 5 bases from J, leaving 21 bases between. This CDR3 has 16 amino acids.

The rearrangement joins TRBV28 to TRBJ2-7; D may be TRBD2 (5 bases). This CDR3 has 15 residues. From germline, CDR1 is MDHEN and CDR2 SYDVKM. V was cut by 5 bases and J by 4 bases, with 18 bases left in between. CDR3 residues: CASSTPGAGSYEQYF. The CDR3 bases are TGTGCCAGCAGTACGCCAGGTGCGGGTTCTTACGAGCAGTACTTC.

This chain links TRBV25-1 with TRBJ2-7; 7 nucleotides align to TRBD1. The germline gives CDR1 MGHDK, CDR2 SYGVNS. This CDR3 is 14 amino acids long. J gave up 2 bases and V 2 bases, and 3 bases lay outside the gene matches. CDR3 residues: CASSERGPPYEQYF. CDR3 DNA: TGTGCCAGCAGTGAAAGGGGGCCCCCCTACGAGCAGTACTTC.

The genes are TRBV5-4 and TRBJ1-1; D is unresolved. Germline-derived CDR1 and CDR2 are SGHNT and YYREEE (reference sequence). The CDR3 runs to 14 residues. Between the trimmed V and J ends, which lost 4 bases and 1 base, there was a span of 11 bases. CDR3 nucleotide sequence: TGTGCCAGCAGCCGGGTCCTCGAGAACACTGAAGCTTTCTTT. Its translation is CASSRVLENTEAFF.

The chain couples TRBV28 to TRBJ1-4, with D tentatively TRBD1 (5 bases). Deletions cut 6 bases from V and 7 bases from J, with 12 bases between. This CDR3 has 13 amino acids. Germline lookup yields CDR1 MDHEN and CDR2 SYDVKM. The CDR3 DNA sequence: TGTGCCAGCAGGGTGGGGAGGGGTGAAAAACTGTTTTTT. Residues: CASRVGRGEKLFF.

The chain carries TRBV9 and TRBJ1-1, with D maybe TRBD1 (5 bases). Germline loops: CDR1 SGDLS, CDR2 YYNGEE. This CDR3 comprises 13 residues. V dropped 3 bases and J dropped 4 bases, with 10 bases sitting between them. The CDR3: CASSAQGFTEAFF. CDR3 coding DNA: TGTGCCAGCAGCGCGCAGGGTTTCACTGAAGCTTTCTTT.

The table lists this clone with a few counts. The chain has TRBV5-1 and TRBJ2-1; 9 bases align to TRBD1. Trimming at V came to 4 bases and at J to 10 bases, leaving 6 bases not matched to a gene. Germline values: CDR1 SGHRS, CDR2 YFSETQ. The CDR3 runs to 13 residues. The CDR3 loop reads CASSPGQGTEQFF. DNA of the CDR3: TGCGCCAGCAGCCCCGGACAGGGGACGGAGCAGTTCTTC.

In its sample, this clone was seen once. The chain is built from TRBV20-1 and TRBJ1-2; D gene uncertain. The CDR3 runs 11 residues. CDR1 is DFQATT and CDR2 is SNEGSKA in the germline V gene (reference sequence). Trimming removed 1 base from V and 10 bases from J, with 10 bases in between. The CDR3 nucleotides read TGCAGTGCTAGAGGGCCGGGAATCTACACCTTC. Its translation is CSARGPGIYTF.